Below, one T cell receptor beta chain is given with its context. Everyone who took part was roughly 18 to 89 years old, and they came from fewer than 25 US areas. CDR3 length equals 16 residues. V was pared by 7 bases and J by 4 bases, with 9 bases of the junction left unmatched. Germline CDR1 and CDR2: LNHDA and SQIVND (reference sequence). Only in-frame clones appear in the TCRdb table, and some are missing; sequencing was by immunoSEQ multiplex PCR. Found here are about 140,000 clones, 60% to 80% of them singletons; the top ten hold less than 3%. This sample was taken from a study of blood T cell repertoires in COVID-19. Study summary: From the United States, Italy and Spain came samples of acute and convalescent COVID-19. T cells, B-cell-depleted T cells, or PBMCs provided the cDNA or gDNA that served as material.

This sequence was found in a woman between 50 and 59 years old who had recovered from COVID-19. The specimen was PBMCs or T cells enriched from blood (not recorded which). The rearrangement uses TRBV19 and TRBJ1-3; TRBD1 matches at 11 bases. CDR3 DNA: TGTGCCAGTACCACCGGACAGGGGGCGATCGGAAACACCATATATTTT. Protein sequence: CASTTGQGAIGNTIYF.